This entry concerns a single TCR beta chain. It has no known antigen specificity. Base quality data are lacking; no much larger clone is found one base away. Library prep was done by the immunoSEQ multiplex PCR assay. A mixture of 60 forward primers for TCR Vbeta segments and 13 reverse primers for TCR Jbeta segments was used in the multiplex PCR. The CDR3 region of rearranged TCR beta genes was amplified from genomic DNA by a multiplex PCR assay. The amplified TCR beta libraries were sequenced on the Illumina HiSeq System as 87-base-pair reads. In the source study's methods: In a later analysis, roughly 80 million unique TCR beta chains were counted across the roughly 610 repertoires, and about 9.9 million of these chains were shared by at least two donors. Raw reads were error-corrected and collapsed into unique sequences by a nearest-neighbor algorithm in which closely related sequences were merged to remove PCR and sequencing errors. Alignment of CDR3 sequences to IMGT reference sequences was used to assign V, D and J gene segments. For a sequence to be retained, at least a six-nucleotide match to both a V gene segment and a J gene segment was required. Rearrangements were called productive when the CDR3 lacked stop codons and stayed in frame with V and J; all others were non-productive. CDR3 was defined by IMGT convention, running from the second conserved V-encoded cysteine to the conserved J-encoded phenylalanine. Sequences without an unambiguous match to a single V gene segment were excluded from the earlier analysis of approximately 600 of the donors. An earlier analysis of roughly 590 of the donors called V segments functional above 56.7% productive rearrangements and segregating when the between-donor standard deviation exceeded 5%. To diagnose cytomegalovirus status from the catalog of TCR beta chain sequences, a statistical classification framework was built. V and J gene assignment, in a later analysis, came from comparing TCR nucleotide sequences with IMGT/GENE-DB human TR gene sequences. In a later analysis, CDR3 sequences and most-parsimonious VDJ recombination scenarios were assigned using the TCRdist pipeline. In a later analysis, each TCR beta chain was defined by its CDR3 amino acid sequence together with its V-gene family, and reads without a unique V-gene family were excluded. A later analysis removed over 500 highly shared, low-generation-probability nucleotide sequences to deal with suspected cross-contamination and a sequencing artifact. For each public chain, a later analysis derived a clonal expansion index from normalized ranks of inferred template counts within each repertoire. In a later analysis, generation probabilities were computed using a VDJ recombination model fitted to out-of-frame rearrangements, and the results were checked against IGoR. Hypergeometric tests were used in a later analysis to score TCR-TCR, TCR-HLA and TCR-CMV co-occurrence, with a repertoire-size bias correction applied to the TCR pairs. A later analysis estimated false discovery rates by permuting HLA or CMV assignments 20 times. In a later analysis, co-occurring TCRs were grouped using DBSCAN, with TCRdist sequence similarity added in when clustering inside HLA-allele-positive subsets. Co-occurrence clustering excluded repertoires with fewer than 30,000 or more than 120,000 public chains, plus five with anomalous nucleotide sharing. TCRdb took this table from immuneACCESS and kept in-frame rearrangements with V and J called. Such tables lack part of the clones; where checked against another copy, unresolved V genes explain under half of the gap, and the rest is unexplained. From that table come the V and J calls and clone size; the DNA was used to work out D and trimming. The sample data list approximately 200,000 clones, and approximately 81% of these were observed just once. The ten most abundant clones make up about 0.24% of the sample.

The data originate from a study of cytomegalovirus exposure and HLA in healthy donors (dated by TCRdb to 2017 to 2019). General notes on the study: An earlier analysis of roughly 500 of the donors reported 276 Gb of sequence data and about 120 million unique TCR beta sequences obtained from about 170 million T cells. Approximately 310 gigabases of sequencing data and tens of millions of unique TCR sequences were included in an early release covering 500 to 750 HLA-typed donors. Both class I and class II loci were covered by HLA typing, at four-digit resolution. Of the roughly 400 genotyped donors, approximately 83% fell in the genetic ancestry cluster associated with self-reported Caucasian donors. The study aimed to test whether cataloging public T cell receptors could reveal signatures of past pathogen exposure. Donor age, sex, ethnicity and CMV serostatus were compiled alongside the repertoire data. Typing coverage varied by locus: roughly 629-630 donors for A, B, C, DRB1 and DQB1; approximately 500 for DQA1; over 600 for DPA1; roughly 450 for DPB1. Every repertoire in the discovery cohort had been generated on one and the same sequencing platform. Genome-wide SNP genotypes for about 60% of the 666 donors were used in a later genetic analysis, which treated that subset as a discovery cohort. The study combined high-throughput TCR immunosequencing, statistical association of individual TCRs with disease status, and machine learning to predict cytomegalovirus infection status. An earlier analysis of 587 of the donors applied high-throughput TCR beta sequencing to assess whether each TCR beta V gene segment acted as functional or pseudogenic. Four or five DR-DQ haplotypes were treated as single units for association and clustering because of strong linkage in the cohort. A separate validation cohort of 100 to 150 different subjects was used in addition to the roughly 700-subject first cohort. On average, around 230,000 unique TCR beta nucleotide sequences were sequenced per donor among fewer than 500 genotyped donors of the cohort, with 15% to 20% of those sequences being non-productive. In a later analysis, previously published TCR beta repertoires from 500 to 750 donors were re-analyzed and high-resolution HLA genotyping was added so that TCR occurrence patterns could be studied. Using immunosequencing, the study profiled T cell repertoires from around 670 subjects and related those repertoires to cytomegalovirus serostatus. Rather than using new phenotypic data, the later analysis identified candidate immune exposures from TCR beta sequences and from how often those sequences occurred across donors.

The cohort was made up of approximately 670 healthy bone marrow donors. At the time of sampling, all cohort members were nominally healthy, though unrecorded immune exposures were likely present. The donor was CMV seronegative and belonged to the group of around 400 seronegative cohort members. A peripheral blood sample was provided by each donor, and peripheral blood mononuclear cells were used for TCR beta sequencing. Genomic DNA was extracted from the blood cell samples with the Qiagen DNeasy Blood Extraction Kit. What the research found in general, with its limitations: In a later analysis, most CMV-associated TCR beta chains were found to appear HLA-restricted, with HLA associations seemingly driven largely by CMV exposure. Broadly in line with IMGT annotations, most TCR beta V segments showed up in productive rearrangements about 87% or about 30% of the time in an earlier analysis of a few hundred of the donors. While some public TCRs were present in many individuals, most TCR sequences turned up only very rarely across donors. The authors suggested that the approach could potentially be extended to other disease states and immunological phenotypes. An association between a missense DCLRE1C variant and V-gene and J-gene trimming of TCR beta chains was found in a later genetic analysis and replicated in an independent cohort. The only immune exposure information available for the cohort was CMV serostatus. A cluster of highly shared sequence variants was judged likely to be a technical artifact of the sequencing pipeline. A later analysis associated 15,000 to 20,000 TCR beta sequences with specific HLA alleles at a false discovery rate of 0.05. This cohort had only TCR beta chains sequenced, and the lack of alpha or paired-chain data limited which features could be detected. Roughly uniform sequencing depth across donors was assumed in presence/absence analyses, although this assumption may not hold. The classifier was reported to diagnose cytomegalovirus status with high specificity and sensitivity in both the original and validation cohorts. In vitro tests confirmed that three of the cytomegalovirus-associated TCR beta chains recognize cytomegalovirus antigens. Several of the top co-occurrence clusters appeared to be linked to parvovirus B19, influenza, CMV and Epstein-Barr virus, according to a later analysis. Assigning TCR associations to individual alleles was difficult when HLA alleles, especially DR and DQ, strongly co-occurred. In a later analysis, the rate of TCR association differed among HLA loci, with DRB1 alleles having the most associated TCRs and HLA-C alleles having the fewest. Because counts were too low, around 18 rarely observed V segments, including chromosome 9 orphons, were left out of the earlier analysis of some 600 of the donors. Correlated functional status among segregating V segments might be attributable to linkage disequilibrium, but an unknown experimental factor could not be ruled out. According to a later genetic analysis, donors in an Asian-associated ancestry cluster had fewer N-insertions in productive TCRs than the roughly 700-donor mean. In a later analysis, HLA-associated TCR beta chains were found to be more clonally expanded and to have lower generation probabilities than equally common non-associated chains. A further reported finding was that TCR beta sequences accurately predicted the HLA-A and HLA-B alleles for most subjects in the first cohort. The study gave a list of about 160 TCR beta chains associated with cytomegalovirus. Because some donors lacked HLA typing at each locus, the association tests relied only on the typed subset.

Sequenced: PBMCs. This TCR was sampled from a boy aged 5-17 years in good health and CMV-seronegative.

The DNA sequence is TGCGCCAGCAGCGTTTCTACCCCCTCACAGGCTTCCTTCTATGGCTACACCTTC. Its protein is CASSVSTPSQASFYGYTF. The chain was built from TRBV5-1 and TRBJ1-2; the best D guess is TRBD1, with 5 bases matching. Trimming at the junction amounts to 4 bases on V and 4 bases on J, and the germline ends lie 26 bases apart. The CDR1 and CDR2 encoded by the germline V gene are SGHRS and YFSETQ. Taken from cysteine to phenylalanine, the CDR3 has 18 residues. Left in the record is the CDR3 DNA by itself, 54 bases read in frame from the first base. The variable domain in full, with residues beyond the CDR3 obtained from the reference TRBV5-1 and TRBJ1-2 genes, is KAGVTQTPRYLIKTRGQQVTLSCSPISGHRSVSWYQQTPGQGLQFLFEYFSETQRNKGNFPGRFSGRQFSNSRSEMNVSTLELGDSALYLCASSVSTPSQASFYGYTFGSGTRLTVV.